This T cell receptor (beta chain) was captured by sequencing in a study of T cells in Graves' hyperthyroidism and ophthalmopathy. This clonotype was detected many times. The CDR3 extends over 16 amino acids. CDR1 is LGHDT and CDR2 is YNNKEL in the germline V gene (reference sequence). V lost 0 bases, J lost 7 bases, and 15 bases lay in between. Uncontrolled infection, other autoimmune disease, pregnancy and lactation each barred patients from inclusion. Diagnoses were established using clinical symptoms, serum thyroxine and TRAb, thyroid ultrasound and orbital computed tomography. Isolation of PBMCs was performed on around 9.3 ml fresh peripheral blood. Regions amplified from RNA transcripts were the TCR beta CDR3 regions. The HTBI set primed first-round TCR CDR3 RT-PCR. TCRdb reanalysed the multiplex PCR reads using MiXCR and keeps one entry per CDR3 protein. The repertoire holds some 370,000 distinct CDR3 sequences, with over 13% as singletons.

This chain connects TRBV3-1 to TRBJ1-4; perhaps TRBD1 as D (5 bases). Sequenced: blood. This receptor was obtained from a middle-aged man with Graves' ophthalmopathy. In DNA, the CDR3 is TGTGCCAGCAGCCAAGAGCCAGGGATGATTGGTGAAAAACTGTTTTTT. It is translated as CASSQEPGMIGEKLFF.